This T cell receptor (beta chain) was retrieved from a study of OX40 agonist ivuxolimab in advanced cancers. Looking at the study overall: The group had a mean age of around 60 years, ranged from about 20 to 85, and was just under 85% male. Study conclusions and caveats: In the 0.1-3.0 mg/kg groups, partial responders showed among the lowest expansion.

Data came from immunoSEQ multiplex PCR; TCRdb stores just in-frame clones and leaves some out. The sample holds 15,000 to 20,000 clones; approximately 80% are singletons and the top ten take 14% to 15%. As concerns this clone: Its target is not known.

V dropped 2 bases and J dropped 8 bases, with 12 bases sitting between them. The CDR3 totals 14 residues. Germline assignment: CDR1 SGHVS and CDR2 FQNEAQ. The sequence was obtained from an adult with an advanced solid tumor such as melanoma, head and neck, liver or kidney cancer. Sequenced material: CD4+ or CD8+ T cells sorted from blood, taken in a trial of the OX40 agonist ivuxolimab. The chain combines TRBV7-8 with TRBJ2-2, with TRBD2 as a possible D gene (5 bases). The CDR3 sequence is CASSLNRAVGELFF. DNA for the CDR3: TGTGCCAGCAGCTTAAACCGAGCGGTAGGGGAGCTGTTTTTT.